These 13 T cell receptor beta chains were sequenced from one sample in a study of blood T cell repertoires in COVID-19. Assay: immunoSEQ multiplex PCR; the TCRdb copy retains only in-frame clones and omits some. The sample consists of hundreds of thousands of clones, around 84% of them appearing once. The sequenced material came from PBMCs or T cells enriched from blood (not recorded which). The receptor source for this set is a woman between 50 and 59 years old who had recovered from COVID-19.

This clone was seen more than once but under ten times. V and J are TRBV4-1 and TRBJ2-2, with a possible D match to TRBD2 (5 bases). The CDR3 is 16 residues long. Looked up from germline, CDR1 is MGHRA and CDR2 is YSYEKL. V lost 2 bases and J 4 bases, leaving 14 bases between the germline ends. The CDR3 nucleotides read TGCGCCAGCAGCCAACGGATGAAGCGGCGCACCGGGGAGCTGTTTTTT. This sequence encodes CASSQRMKRRTGELFF.

V is TRBV9 and J is TRBJ1-2; D is unclear. V was shortened by 0 bases and J by 10 bases, with 10 bases between the two germline ends. Germline V gives CDR1 SGDLS, CDR2 YYNGEE. This CDR3 region has 12 residues. CDR3 residues: CASSVDSVLYTF. The DNA of the CDR3 is TGTGCCAGCAGCGTAGATTCGGTACTCTACACCTTC.

V is TRBV5-4 and J is TRBJ2-1; D might be TRBD2 (6 bases). Trimming stripped 4 bases from V and 8 bases from J, with 25 bases between. The CDR3 is made up of 17 amino acids. The V gene's germline CDR1 is SGHNT and CDR2 YYREEE (reference sequence). The CDR3 DNA is TGTGCCAGCAGCCCTGGAGGGGCGGCGAGGATCGATGATGAGCAGTTCTTC. Its protein product is CASSPGGAARIDDEQFF.

The chain employs TRBV28 and TRBJ1-6, with D perhaps TRBD1 (6 bases). Germline CDR1 and CDR2: MDHEN and SYDVKM. The ends were cut back, 2 bases at V and 8 bases at J, with 7 bases in the middle. This CDR3 is built from 13 residues. The CDR3 here is CASSLTGYSPLHF. The CDR3 DNA is TGTGCCAGCAGTTTAACAGGGTATTCACCCCTCCACTTT.

The CDR3 spells CASSLLLGGGGNTIYF. The CDR3 DNA follows: TGTGCCAGCAGCCTTCTCTTGGGGGGGGGCGGAAACACCATATATTTT. J is TRBJ1-3 and V is TRBV28; a possible D gene is TRBD1 (6 bases). The length of the CDR3 is 16 residues. Per the germline V gene, CDR1 is MDHEN and CDR2 is SYDVKM. V lost 6 bases, J lost 4 bases, and 19 bases lay in between.

This rearrangement joins TRBV9 to TRBJ1-2, with TRBD1 as a possible D gene (5 bases). Germline CDR1 SGDLS, CDR2 YYNGEE. The CDR3 consists of 15 residues. V gave up 0 bases and J gave up 8 bases, with 17 bases separating them. In DNA form, the CDR3 reads TGTGCCAGCAGCGTAGTGGGACTCCTCAATCGGGGCTACACCTTC. It is translated as CASSVVGLLNRGYTF.

On this clone: Other DNA sequences in this sample translate to the same CDR3. The chain employs TRBV2 and TRBJ1-5; 9 positions match TRBD1. This CDR3 spans 15 amino acids. The trim removed 6 bases at V and 0 bases at J, leaving 3 bases unmatched. The germline CDR1 and CDR2 sequences are SNHLY and FYNNEI. As DNA, the CDR3 is TGTGCCAGCAGAGGGACAGGGATTAGCAATCAGCCCCAGCATTTT. Encoded protein: CASRGTGISNQPQHF. Full variable domain (missing parts from reference TRBV2 and TRBJ1-5): EPEVTQTPSHQVTQMGQEVILRCVPISNHLYFYWYRQILGQKVEFLVSFYNNEISEKSEIFDDQFSVERPDGSNFTLKIRSTKLEDSAMYFCASRGTGISNQPQHFGDGTRLSIL.

This clone was observed once. The rearrangement joins TRBV28 to TRBJ1-1, with unresolved D. The CDR3 is made up of 16 amino acids. In germline, CDR1 is MDHEN, CDR2 SYDVKM. V dropped 4 bases and J dropped 2 bases, with 17 bases sitting between them. This chain's CDR3 is CASSSSTPGGNTEAFF. The CDR3 DNA reads as TGTGCCAGCAGTTCCTCAACTCCTGGAGGAAACACTGAAGCTTTCTTT. The variable domain in full, with the rest retrieved from reference TRBV28 and TRBJ1-1, is DVKVTQSSRYLVKRTGEKVFLECVQDMDHENMFWYRQDPGLGLRLIYFSYDVKMKEKGDIPEGYSVSREKKERFSLILESASTNQTSMYLCASSSSTPGGNTEAFFGQGTRLTVV.

The chain's CDR3 is CASSLSDRVNPAQHF. The CDR3 DNA reads as TGTGCCAGCAGCCTATCGGACAGGGTTAATCCGGCCCAGCATTTT. This rearrangement joins TRBV3-1 (or the pseudogene TRBV3-2) to TRBJ1-5; 8 positions agree with TRBD1. CDR1 is LGHDT, CDR2 YNNKEL, per germline (reference sequence). Trimming took 4 bases from V and 11 from J; bases not matched to a gene: 13. The length of the CDR3 is 15 residues.

The chain links TRBV28 to TRBJ1-1, with 9 bases aligning to TRBD1. J gave up 1 base and V 5 bases, and 5 bases lay outside the gene matches. CDR3 length: 15 residues. CDR1 and CDR2 (germline): MDHEN, SYDVKM. Written as DNA, the CDR3 is TGTGCCAGCAGTCGCCCGGACAGGGGGAACACTGAAGCTTTCTTT. Translated, it gives CASSRPDRGNTEAFF. The full variable domain, in which reference TRBV28 and TRBJ1-1 provide the parts outside the CDR3, is DVKVTQSSRYLVKRTGEKVFLECVQDMDHENMFWYRQDPGLGLRLIYFSYDVKMKEKGDIPEGYSVSREKKERFSLILESASTNQTSMYLCASSRPDRGNTEAFFGQGTRLTVV.

This clone has just a few counts. The chain joins TRBV18 to TRBJ1-3, with D possibly being TRBD1 (6 bases). This CDR3 comprises 16 residues. V shed 3 bases and J shed 0 bases, with 12 bases lying between them. Germline assignment: CDR1 KGHSH and CDR2 LQKENI. The DNA of the CDR3 is TGTGCCAGCTCACCCCCTAGACAGGACTCTGGAAACACCATATATTTT. It is translated as CASSPPRQDSGNTIYF.

This rearrangement joins TRBV7-2 to TRBJ1-2; perhaps TRBD1 as D (6 bases). The V and J ends lost 3 bases and 4 bases respectively, with 12 bases between them. Germline lookup yields CDR1 SGHTA and CDR2 FQGNSA. This CDR3 has 14 amino acids. As DNA, the CDR3 is TGTGCCAGCAGCTTTAGCGGGACAATCTATGGCTACACCTTC. Amino acid sequence: CASSFSGTIYGYTF.

This clone was picked up a small number of times. The sample holds other DNA sequences that translate to the same CDR3. This rearrangement joins TRBV4-3 to TRBJ2-7; 7 bases agree with TRBD2. The germline gives CDR1 LGHNA, CDR2 YSLEER. The V gene end was trimmed by 0 bases and the J gene end by 2 bases; junction bases not matched to a gene: 7. The CDR3 has 16 residues. CDR3 coding DNA: TGCGCCAGCAGCCAAGATTTGCGGGGAGGGACCTACGAGCAGTACTTC. Translation gives CASSQDLRGGTYEQYF.